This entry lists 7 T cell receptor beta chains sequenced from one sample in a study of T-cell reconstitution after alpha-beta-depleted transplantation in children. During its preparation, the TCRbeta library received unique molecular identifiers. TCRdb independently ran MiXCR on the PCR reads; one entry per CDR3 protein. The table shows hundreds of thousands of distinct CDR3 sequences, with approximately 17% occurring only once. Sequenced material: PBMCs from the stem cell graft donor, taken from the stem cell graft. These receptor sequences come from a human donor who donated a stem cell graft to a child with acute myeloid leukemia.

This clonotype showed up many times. CDR3 sequence (DNA): TGCAGTGCTGTAAGTGCGCGGAGTAAAGAGACCCAGTACTTC. As protein: CSAVSARSKETQYF. The rearrangement links TRBV20-1 to TRBJ2-5; D not certain. V shed 5 bases and J shed 3 bases, with 16 bases lying between them. Germline V CDR1 and CDR2: DFQATT, SNEGSKA (reference sequence). The CDR3 covers 14 residues.

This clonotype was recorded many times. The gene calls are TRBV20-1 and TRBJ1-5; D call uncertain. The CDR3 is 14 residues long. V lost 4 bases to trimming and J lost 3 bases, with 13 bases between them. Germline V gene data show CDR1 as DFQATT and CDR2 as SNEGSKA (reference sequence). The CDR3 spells CSAIWEQDNQPQHF. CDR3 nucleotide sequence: TGCAGTGCTATTTGGGAGCAAGACAATCAGCCCCAGCATTTT.

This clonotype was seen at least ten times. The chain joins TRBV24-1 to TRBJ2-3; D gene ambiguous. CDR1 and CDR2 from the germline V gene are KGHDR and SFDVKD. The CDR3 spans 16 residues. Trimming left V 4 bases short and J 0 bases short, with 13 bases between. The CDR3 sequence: CATSDPTSSSTDTQYF. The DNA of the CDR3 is TGTGCCACCAGTGACCCCACTTCCTCTAGCACAGATACGCAGTATTTT.

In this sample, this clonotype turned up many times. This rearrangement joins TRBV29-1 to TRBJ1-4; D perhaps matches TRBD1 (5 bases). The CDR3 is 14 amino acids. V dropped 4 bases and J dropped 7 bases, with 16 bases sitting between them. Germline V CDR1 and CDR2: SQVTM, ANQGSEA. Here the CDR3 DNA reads TGCAGCGTTGGGGTGAGGGCAGGGACTGAAAAACTGTTTTTT. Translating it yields CSVGVRAGTEKLFF.

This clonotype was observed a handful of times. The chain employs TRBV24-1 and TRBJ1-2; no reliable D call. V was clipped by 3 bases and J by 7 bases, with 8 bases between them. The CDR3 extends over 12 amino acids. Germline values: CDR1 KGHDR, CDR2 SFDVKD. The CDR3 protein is CATSDRLSGYTF. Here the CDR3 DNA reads TGTGCCACCAGTGATCGTCTCTCTGGCTACACCTTC.

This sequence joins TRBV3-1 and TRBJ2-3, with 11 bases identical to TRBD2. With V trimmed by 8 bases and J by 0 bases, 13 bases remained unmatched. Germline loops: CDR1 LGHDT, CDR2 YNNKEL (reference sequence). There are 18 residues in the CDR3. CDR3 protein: CASCSALTSGASTDTQYF. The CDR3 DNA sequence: TGTGCCAGCTGTTCAGCACTGACTAGCGGGGCTAGCACAGATACGCAGTATTTT.

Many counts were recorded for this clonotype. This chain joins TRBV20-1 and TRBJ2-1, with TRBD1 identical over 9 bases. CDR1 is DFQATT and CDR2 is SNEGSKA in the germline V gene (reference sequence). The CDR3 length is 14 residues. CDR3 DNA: TGCAGGGGCTCCTCCGGGACAGGGAACAATGAGCAGTTCTTC. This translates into CRGSSGTGNNEQFF.